The present TCR beta chain was sequenced within a study of CD8 T cells in ankylosing spondylitis. Notes on the study in general: Disease-linked clones displayed a CD8+ phenotype and appeared relatively rarely in peripheral blood.

This CDR3 spans 13 amino acids. The germline V and J ends were trimmed by 5 bases and 6 bases, with 11 bases remaining between them. The germline V gene encodes CDR1 MNHEY and CDR2 SMNVEV (reference sequence). Via MiXCR, TCRdb re-called the 5' RACE reads, giving one row per CDR3 protein. In the table there are 200,000 to 250,000 distinct CDR3 sequences, 20% to 30% of which are singletons. This clonotype occurred many times. The target antigen is unknown. The source is a male donor with ankylosing spondylitis or in good health (not recorded which). The J gene is TRBJ2-1, the V gene TRBV27; D is undetermined. Sequencing was done on a sample of blood, either unsorted or a sorted T cell fraction (not recorded which). Here the CDR3 reads CASSPELFNEQFF. CDR3 bases: TGTGCCAGCAGTCCCGAACTATTCAATGAGCAGTTCTTC.